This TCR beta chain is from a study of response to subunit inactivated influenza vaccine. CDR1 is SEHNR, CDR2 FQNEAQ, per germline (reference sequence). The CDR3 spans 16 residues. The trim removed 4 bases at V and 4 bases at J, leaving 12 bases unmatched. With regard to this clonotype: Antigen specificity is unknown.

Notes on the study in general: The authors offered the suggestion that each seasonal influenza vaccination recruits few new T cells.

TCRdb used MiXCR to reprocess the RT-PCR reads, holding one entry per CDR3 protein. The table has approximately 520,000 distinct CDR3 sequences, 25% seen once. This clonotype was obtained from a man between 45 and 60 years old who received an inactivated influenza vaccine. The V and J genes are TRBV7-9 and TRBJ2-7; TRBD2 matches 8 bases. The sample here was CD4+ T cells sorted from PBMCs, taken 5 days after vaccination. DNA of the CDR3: TGTGCCAGCAGCTCCCCCAAGACTAGCGTGGAGTACGAGCAGTACTTC. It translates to CASSSPKTSVEYEQYF.